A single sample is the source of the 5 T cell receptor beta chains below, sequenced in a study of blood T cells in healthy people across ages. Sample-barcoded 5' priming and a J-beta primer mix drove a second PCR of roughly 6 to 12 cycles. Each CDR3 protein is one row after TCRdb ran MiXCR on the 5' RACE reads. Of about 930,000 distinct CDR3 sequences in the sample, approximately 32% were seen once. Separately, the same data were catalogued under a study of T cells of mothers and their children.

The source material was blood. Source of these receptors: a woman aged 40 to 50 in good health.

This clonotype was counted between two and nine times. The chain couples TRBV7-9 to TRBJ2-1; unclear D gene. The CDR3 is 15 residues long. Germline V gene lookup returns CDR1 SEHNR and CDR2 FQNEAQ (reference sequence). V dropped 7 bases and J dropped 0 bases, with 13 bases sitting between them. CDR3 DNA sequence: TGTGCCAGCACCGTTAATATGGGCTCCTACAATGAGCAGTTCTTC. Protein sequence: CASTVNMGSYNEQFF.

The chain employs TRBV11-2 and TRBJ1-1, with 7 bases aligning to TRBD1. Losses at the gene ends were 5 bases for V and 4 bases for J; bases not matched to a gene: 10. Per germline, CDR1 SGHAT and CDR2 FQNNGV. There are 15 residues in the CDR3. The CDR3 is CASSTARGLGTEAFF. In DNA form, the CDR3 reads TGTGCCAGCAGCACCGCCAGGGGGTTGGGCACTGAAGCTTTCTTT.

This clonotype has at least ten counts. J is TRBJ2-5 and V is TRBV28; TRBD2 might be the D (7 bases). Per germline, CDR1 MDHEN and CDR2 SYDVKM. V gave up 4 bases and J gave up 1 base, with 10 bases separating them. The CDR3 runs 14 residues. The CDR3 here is CASSSGGAQETQYF. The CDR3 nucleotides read TGTGCCAGCAGTTCTGGGGGGGCCCAAGAGACCCAGTACTTC.

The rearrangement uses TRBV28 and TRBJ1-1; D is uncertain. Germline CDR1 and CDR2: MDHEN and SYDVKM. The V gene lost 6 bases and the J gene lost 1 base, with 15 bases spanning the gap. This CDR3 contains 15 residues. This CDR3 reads CASRAIGSGNTEAFF. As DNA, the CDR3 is TGTGCCAGCAGGGCTATCGGGTCGGGGAACACTGAAGCTTTCTTT.

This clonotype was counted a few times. CDR3: CASSKAGVKSNQPQHF. CDR3 DNA sequence: TGTGCCAGCAGCAAGGCCGGGGTCAAGAGCAATCAGCCCCAGCATTTT. The J gene is TRBJ1-5, the V gene TRBV7-2, with D hard to call. V lost 5 bases, J lost 1 base, and 15 bases lay in between. The CDR3 consists of 16 residues. Germline V lookup: CDR1 SGHTA, CDR2 FQGNSA.